The source of this TCR beta chain is a study of blood T cell repertoires in COVID-19. Per the authors' pipeline: Researchers report that nucleated cell counts were estimated from reference gene primer amplification. The assay was immunoSEQ multiplex PCR, and TCRdb's table has in-frame clones only and misses some. The DNA was the basis for D and trimming; V, J and clone size are from that table. The table includes hundreds of thousands of clones, about 90% detected once. The J segment lost 6 bases and the V segment lost 2 bases, leaving 4 bases of the junction unmatched. The CDR3 is made up of 15 amino acids. Germline CDR1 and CDR2: MNHNS and SASEGT.

The chain carries TRBV6-1 and TRBJ1-5; TRBD1 matches 10 bases. The receptor's source is a young woman with acute COVID-19. Sequencing was carried out using PBMCs or T cells enriched from blood (not recorded which). The CDR3 DNA is TGTGCCAGCAGTGAACTGGGACAGGGGTTTCAGCCCCAGCATTTT. Encoded protein: CASSELGQGFQPQHF.